The text below deals with one T cell receptor beta chain. The antigen is unknown. Germline loops: CDR1 KGHSH, CDR2 LQKENI. The V end lost 3 bases, the J end lost 1 base, and 6 bases lay between the germline ends. The CDR3 has 14 residues. The data stem from a study of regulatory and conventional T cells in RAG deficiency. Notes on the study in general: RAG-deficient patients showed markedly lower Shannon entropy and higher Simpson indices than control T-cell subsets. In Omenn syndrome, Treg and Tconv repertoires overlapped >75%.

Here immunoSEQ multiplex PCR was the method, and the copy in TCRdb shows in-frame clones only, minus some. The data contain around 29,000 clones, around nine tenths of them seen just once; the ten biggest clones take up roughly 0.83%. Genomic DNA came from blood regulatory T cells gated CD4+ CD25-high CD127-low. This sample also belongs to another study, concerning regulatory T cells. That report notes: Primers: 52 TRBV forward and 13 TRBJ reverse.

The rearrangement links TRBV18 to TRBJ2-2; perhaps TRBD1 as D (5 bases). The sample consisted of Tregs sorted from blood. The origin of this receptor is a human donor in good health. CDR3: CASSPTENTGELFF. The DNA of the CDR3 is TGTGCCAGCTCACCGACAGAGAACACCGGGGAGCTGTTTTTT.